This paragraph covers one T cell receptor (beta chain) sequence. Its antigen is unidentified. PCR used 60 Vbeta primers and 13 Jbeta primers. Per the authors' pipeline: Among the unique TCR beta chains that a later analysis counted, about 85 million in all, approximately 12 million were shared. Libraries were prepared by immunoSEQ multiplex PCR; TCRdb keeps only in-frame clonotypes and omits some of them. V and J calls and clone size are copied from that table; D and trimming were computed from the DNA. This sample has about 200,000 clones, with more than 80% found just once. The sample comes from a study of cytomegalovirus exposure and HLA in healthy donors. Study-wide findings and caveats: Donors were assumed by presence/absence analyses to have roughly uniform sequencing depth. Rates of TCR association differed by HLA locus in a later analysis, with DRB1 highest and HLA-C lowest. Some V segments could not be told apart, so they were left out, TRBV6-2 and TRBV6-3 among them.

V shed 0 bases, J shed 6 bases, and the junction held 9 bases outside the gene matches. The germline V gene encodes CDR1 LNHDA and CDR2 SQIVND (reference sequence). CDR3 length: 17 amino acids. This TCR came from a man under 40 in good health and CMV-seronegative. The V gene is TRBV19, the J gene TRBJ2-1, with TRBD2 matching over 9 bases. Sequenced material: PBMCs. CDR3 sequence reads: CASSIDKGLAFPNEQFF. Written as DNA, the CDR3 is TGTGCCAGTAGTATAGATAAGGGACTAGCTTTTCCCAATGAGCAGTTCTTC.